These 19 T cell receptor beta chains originate from one sample sequenced in a study of blood T cell repertoires in COVID-19. TCRdb's table, derived via immunoSEQ multiplex PCR, lists solely in-frame clones and lacks some. The sample yields over 60,000 clones, roughly nine tenths seen once. Sequenced: peripheral blood. The receptors shown here come from a man aged 60 to 69 with acute or convalescent COVID-19.

The chain carries TRBV24-1 and TRBJ1-5; 11 nucleotides agree with TRBD1. V was clipped by 3 bases and J by 5 bases; unmatched bases: 5. The CDR3 is 16 residues long. Germline V gene sequence: CDR1 KGHDR, CDR2 SFDVKD. The CDR3 bases are TGTGCCACCAGTGATCCGGACAGGGGGCGAGATCAGCCCCAGCATTTT. Residues: CATSDPDRGRDQPQHF.

This sequence joins TRBV14 and TRBJ2-3, with 7 bases aligning to TRBD2. The V segment lost 4 bases and the J segment 8 bases; nucleotides outside the gene matches: 6. CDR3 size: 13 residues. Germline-derived CDR1 and CDR2 are SGHDN and FVKESK. CDR3 residues: CASSPYSSGTQYF. DNA of the CDR3: TGTGCCAGCAGCCCCTATTCTAGCGGTACGCAGTATTTT.

This clone is a singleton in its sample. The genes are TRBV15 and TRBJ1-2; possible D gene TRBD1, 6 bases. Deletions cut 3 bases from V and 3 bases from J, with 8 bases between. Germline CDR1 and CDR2: LNHNV and YYDKDF (reference sequence). The CDR3 runs to 13 residues. The CDR3 bases are TGTGCCACCAGCAGTTCAGGGGACTATGGCTACACCTTC. This gives the protein CATSSSGDYGYTF.

This chain links TRBV24-1 with TRBJ2-7; 10 bases are shared with TRBD1. V lost 3 bases, J lost 1 base, and 5 bases stayed unmatched. The CDR3 is 16 residues long. Germline CDR1 reads KGHDR; CDR2 reads SFDVKD. CDR3 sequence (DNA): TGTGCCACCAGTGATGCGTCGGGACAGGGGTCCTACGAGCAGTACTTC. Its protein product is CATSDASGQGSYEQYF.

J is TRBJ1-6 and V is TRBV27; 7 bases are shared with TRBD1. CDR3 size: 20 residues. Germline V lookup: CDR1 MNHEY, CDR2 SMNVEV (reference sequence). V shed 0 bases, J shed 0 bases, and the junction held 11 bases outside the gene matches. The CDR3 spells CASSLSWRPGQSSYNSPLHF. CDR3 sequence (DNA): TGTGCCAGCAGTTTATCTTGGAGACCGGGACAGAGCTCCTATAATTCACCCCTCCACTTT.

The CDR3 protein is CASSLAKRENYGYTF. The CDR3 DNA reads TGTGCCAGCAGCTTAGCGAAGAGAGAAAACTATGGCTACACCTTC. This chain uses TRBV7-7 with TRBJ1-2; D is unresolved. The V and J ends lost 0 bases and 2 bases respectively, with 10 bases between them. The CDR3 sequence is 15 residues long. Germline assignment: CDR1 SSHAT and CDR2 FNYEAQ (reference sequence).

A single count supports this clone. The rearrangement links TRBV7-9 to TRBJ1-2; 9 positions match TRBD1. With V trimmed by 4 bases and J by 4 bases, 4 bases remained unmatched. Germline V CDR1 and CDR2: SEHNR, FQNEAQ (reference sequence). The CDR3 contains 14 residues. The CDR3 loop reads CASSSTGGTYGYTF. As DNA, the CDR3 is TGTGCCAGCAGCTCTACAGGGGGCACCTATGGCTACACCTTC. The full variable domain, with the rest looked up from reference TRBV7-9 and TRBJ1-2, is DTGVSQNPRHKITKRGQNVTFRCDPISEHNRLYWYRQTLGQGPEFLTYFQNEAQLEKSRLLSDRFSAERPKGSFSTLEIQRTEQGDSAMYLCASSSTGGTYGYTFGSGTRLTVV.

J is TRBJ2-7 and V is TRBV6-1; 8 bases fit TRBD2. Germline assignment: CDR1 MNHNS and CDR2 SASEGT. V lost 1 base and J lost 1; bases outside the gene matches: 3. The CDR3 covers 15 residues. CDR3 sequence (DNA): TGTGCCAGCAGTGAAGGTATAGCGGGGTCCTACGAGCAGTACTTC. Its translation: CASSEGIAGSYEQYF.

This clone was found once. This sequence joins TRBV10-3 and TRBJ1-2; tentative D call: TRBD1 (5 bases). This CDR3 has 12 residues. V gave up 10 bases and J gave up 5 bases, with 14 bases separating them. Germline CDR1 reads ENHRY; CDR2 reads SYGVKD. The CDR3 region has the DNA TGTGCCACCCTTGGGGCGCGTTATGGCTACACCTTC. Its translation: CATLGARYGYTF.

In DNA form, the CDR3 reads TGCGCCAGCAGGCCAATAGCCGGGACAGTGAACACTGAAGCTTTCTTT. It yields the protein CASRPIAGTVNTEAFF. This rearrangement joins TRBV5-1 to TRBJ1-1, with TRBD1 matching over 7 bases. J was trimmed by 0 bases and V by 5 bases; bases with no gene match: 10. The V gene's germline CDR1 is SGHRS and CDR2 YFSETQ. This CDR3 is built from 16 residues.

The gene calls are TRBV4-1 and TRBJ2-7; TRBD2 aligns across 7 bases. V was clipped by 3 bases and J by 0 bases; unmatched bases: 11. The length of the CDR3 is 17 residues. Germline CDR1 MGHRA, CDR2 YSYEKL. The CDR3 sequence: CASSQMGEGYYSYEQYF. The CDR3 bases are TGCGCCAGCAGCCAGATGGGGGAGGGGTATTACTCCTACGAGCAGTACTTC.

The V call is TRBV12-5, the J call TRBJ1-5; 7 bases fit TRBD1. Germline V gives CDR1 LGHNT, CDR2 FRNRAP. Germline trimming cut 0 bases from V and 4 bases from J; bases unmatched to any gene: 9. The CDR3 is made up of 17 amino acids. CDR3 protein: CASGLVLMTGRNQPQHF. For the CDR3, the DNA is TGTGCTAGTGGTTTGGTACTGATGACAGGGCGGAATCAGCCCCAGCATTTT. Using reference TRBV12-5 and TRBJ1-5 for the parts outside the CDR3, the full variable domain is DARVTQTPRHKVTEMGQEVTMRCQPILGHNTVFWYRQTMMQGLELLAYFRNRAPLDDSGMPKDRFSAEMPDATLATLKIQPSEPRDSAVYFCASGLVLMTGRNQPQHFGDGTRLSIL.

The V and J genes are TRBV5-1 and TRBJ2-5; D is uncertain. Between the trimmed V and J ends, which lost 5 bases and 5 bases, there was a span of 16 bases. CDR1 and CDR2 from the germline V gene are SGHRS and YFSETQ. The CDR3 is 14 residues long. CDR3 sequence (DNA): TGCGCCAGCAGAGATCTCCGGGTTCTGGAGACCCAGTACTTC. It yields the protein CASRDLRVLETQYF. Full variable domain (rest looked up from reference TRBV5-1 and TRBJ2-5): KAGVTQTPRYLIKTRGQQVTLSCSPISGHRSVSWYQQTPGQGLQFLFEYFSETQRNKGNFPGRFSGRQFSNSRSEMNVSTLELGDSALYLCASRDLRVLETQYFGPGTRLLVL.

The chain couples TRBV11-1 to TRBJ1-1; D gene ambiguous. V was cut by 5 bases and J by 5 bases, with 15 bases left in between. This CDR3 spans 14 amino acids. Germline CDR1 SGHAT, CDR2 FQDESV (reference sequence). In DNA form, the CDR3 reads TGTGCCAGCAGCCCCCCCGCGGTGTGGACTGAAGCTTTCTTT. Encoded protein: CASSPPAVWTEAFF.

This clone was counted once. The genes are TRBV25-1 and TRBJ1-2; D unclear. The CDR3 runs to 14 residues. The V gene lost 3 bases and the J gene lost 7 bases, with 15 bases spanning the gap. Germline CDR1 MGHDK, CDR2 SYGVNS. CDR3 amino acids: CASSDPTEDCGYTF. In DNA, the CDR3 is TGTGCCAGCAGTGACCCGACGGAAGACTGTGGCTACACCTTC.

CDR3 in DNA: TGTGCCAGCAGTGAACGACAGGGGTGGACTGAAGCTTTCTTT. The encoded protein is CASSERQGWTEAFF. V usage is TRBV6-1 and J usage is TRBJ1-1; 8 bases match TRBD1. The trim removed 2 bases at V and 5 bases at J, leaving 4 bases unmatched. Germline V gives CDR1 MNHNS, CDR2 SASEGT. The CDR3 consists of 14 residues.

V is TRBV7-9 and J is TRBJ2-3; 14 bases are shared with TRBD2. The CDR3 covers 17 residues. V dropped 6 bases and J dropped 3; count of bases not matched to a gene: 8. CDR1 is SEHNR and CDR2 is FQNEAQ in the germline V gene (reference sequence). CDR3 sequence: CASRGGLAGEWTDTQYF. The CDR3 nucleotides read TGTGCCAGCAGAGGGGGACTAGCGGGGGAATGGACAGATACGCAGTATTTT.

The chain carries TRBV20-1 and TRBJ1-3; D call uncertain. Trimming shortened V by 3 bases and J by 3 bases, and 3 bases separated the two germline ends. CDR3 length equals 11 residues. Per the germline V gene, CDR1 is DFQATT and CDR2 is SNEGSKA (reference sequence). The CDR3 nucleotides are TGCAGTGCTAGCAGTGGAAACACCATATATTTT. Residues: CSASSGNTIYF.

V is TRBV27 and J is TRBJ1-2, with no clear D. This CDR3 is 12 amino acids long. CDR1 and CDR2 (germline): MNHEY, SMNVEV (reference sequence). The V end lost 4 bases, the J end lost 8 bases, and 11 bases lay between the germline ends. CDR3 bases: TGTGCCAGCAGTTATCGGGGTTTGGGCTACACCTTC. It specifies CASSYRGLGYTF.